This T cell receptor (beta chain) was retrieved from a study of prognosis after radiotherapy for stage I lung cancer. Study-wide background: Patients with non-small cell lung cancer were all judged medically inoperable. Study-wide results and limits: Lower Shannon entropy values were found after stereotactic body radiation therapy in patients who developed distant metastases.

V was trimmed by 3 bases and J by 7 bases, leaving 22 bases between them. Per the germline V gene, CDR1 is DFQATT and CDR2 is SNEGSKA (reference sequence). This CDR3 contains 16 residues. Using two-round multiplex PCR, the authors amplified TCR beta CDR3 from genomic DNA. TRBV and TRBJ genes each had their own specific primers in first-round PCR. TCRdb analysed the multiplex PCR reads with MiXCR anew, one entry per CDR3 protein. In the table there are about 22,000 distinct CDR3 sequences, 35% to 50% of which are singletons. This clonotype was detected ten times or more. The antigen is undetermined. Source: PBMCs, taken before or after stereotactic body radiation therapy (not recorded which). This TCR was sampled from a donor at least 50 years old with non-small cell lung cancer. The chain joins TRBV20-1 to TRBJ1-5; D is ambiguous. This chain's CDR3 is CSASHPTGPAGQPQHF. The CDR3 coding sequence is TGCAGTGCTAGCCACCCGACCGGACCCGCAGGACAGCCCCAGCATTTT.